This entry concerns a single T cell receptor beta chain. This sample was included in a study of cytomegalovirus exposure and HLA in healthy donors. The germline V and J ends were trimmed by 1 base and 5 bases, with 20 bases remaining between them. This CDR3 has 17 residues. From germline, CDR1 is SGHTA and CDR2 FQGNSA. Produced via immunoSEQ multiplex PCR; TCRdb's table is partial and in-frame only. The data hold approximately 90,000 clones, with approximately 96% observed a single time. The receptor was derived from a man aged 18 to 29 in good health and CMV-seronegative. V usage is TRBV7-2 and J usage is TRBJ2-5; the D gene is possibly TRBD1 (6 bases). Sequencing input: PBMCs. CDR3 sequence: CASSLGTRGPFWETQYF. The CDR3 nucleotides read TGTGCCAGCAGCTTAGGTACCAGGGGTCCTTTCTGGGAGACCCAGTACTTC.